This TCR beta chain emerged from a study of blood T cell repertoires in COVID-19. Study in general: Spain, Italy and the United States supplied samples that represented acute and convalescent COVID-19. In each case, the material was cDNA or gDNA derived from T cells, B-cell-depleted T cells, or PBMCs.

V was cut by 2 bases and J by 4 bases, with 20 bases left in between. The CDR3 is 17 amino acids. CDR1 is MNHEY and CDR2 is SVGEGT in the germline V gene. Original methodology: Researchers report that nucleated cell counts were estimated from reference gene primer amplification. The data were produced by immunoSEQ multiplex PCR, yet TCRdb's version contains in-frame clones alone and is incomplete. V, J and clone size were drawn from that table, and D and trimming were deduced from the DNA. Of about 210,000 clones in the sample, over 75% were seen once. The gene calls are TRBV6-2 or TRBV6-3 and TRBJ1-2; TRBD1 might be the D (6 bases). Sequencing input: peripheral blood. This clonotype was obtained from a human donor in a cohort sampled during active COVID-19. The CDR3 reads CASSYGAQGAFSYGYTF. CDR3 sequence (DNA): TGTGCCAGCAGTTACGGGGCACAGGGAGCTTTCTCCTATGGCTACACCTTC.